The table lists the clone carrying this TCR beta chain with a few counts. Antigen: not known. Expressed TCRB transcripts got sequenced, as all isolated RNA was reverse transcribed. Sequencing used immunoSEQ multiplex PCR; TCRdb keeps in-frame clones, though not all of them. The sample has hundreds of thousands of clones, 9.6% seen once; the top ten hold 0.03% to 0.035%. The data originate from a study of beta chain features in type 1 diabetes. The study, taken as a whole, reports: Because the template was cDNA, high-expressing cells might be over-represented. In all four CD4+ subsets, TCRB CDR3 length was significantly, moderately reduced in type 1 diabetes. It was among patients, rather than healthy donors, that naive, central memory and Treg TCRB repertoires appeared more similar. HLA influence on TCRB rearrangement stayed unresolved here.

The V and J ends lost 5 bases and 4 bases, in that order; junction bases with no gene match: 14. CDR3 length: 18 amino acids. CDR1 and CDR2 from the germline V gene are SGHTA and FQGNSA. This sequence originates from a woman aged 18-30 years in good health. The sample consisted of naive CD4+ T cells from blood. The V call is TRBV7-2, the J call TRBJ2-3, with 11 bases identical to TRBD2. CDR3 sequence reads: CASSQGGSGGVGADTQYF. The CDR3 DNA reads as TGTGCCAGCAGCCAAGGAGGTAGCGGGGGGGTCGGGGCAGATACGCAGTATTTT.